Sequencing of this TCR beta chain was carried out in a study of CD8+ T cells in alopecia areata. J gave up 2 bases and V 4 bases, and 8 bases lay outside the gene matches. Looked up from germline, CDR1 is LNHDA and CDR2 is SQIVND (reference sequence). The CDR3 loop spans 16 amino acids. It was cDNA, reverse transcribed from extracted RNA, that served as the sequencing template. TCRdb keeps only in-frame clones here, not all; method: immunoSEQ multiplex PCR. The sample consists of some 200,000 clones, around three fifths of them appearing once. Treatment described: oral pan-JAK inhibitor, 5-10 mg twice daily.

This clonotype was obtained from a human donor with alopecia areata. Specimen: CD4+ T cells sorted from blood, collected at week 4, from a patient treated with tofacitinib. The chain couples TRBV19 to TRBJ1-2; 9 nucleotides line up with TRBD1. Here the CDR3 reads CASSTFPGQGNYGYTF. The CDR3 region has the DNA TGTGCCAGTAGTACCTTTCCGGGACAGGGAAACTATGGCTACACCTTC.